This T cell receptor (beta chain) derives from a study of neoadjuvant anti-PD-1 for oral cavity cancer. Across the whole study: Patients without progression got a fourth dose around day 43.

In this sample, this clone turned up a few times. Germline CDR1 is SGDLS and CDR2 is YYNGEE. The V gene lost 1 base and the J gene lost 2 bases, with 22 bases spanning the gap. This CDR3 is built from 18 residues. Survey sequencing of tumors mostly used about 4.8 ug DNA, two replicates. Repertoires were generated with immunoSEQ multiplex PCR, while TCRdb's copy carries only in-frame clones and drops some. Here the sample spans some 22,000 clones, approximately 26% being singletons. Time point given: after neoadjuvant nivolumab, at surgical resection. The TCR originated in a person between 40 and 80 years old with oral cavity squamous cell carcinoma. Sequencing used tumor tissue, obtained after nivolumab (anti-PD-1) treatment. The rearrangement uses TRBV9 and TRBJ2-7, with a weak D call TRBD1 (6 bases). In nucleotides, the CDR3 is TGTGCCAGCAGCGTAATAGTACGGAGGACAGCTGCTGCCTACGAGCAGTACTTC. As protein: CASSVIVRRTAAAYEQYF.